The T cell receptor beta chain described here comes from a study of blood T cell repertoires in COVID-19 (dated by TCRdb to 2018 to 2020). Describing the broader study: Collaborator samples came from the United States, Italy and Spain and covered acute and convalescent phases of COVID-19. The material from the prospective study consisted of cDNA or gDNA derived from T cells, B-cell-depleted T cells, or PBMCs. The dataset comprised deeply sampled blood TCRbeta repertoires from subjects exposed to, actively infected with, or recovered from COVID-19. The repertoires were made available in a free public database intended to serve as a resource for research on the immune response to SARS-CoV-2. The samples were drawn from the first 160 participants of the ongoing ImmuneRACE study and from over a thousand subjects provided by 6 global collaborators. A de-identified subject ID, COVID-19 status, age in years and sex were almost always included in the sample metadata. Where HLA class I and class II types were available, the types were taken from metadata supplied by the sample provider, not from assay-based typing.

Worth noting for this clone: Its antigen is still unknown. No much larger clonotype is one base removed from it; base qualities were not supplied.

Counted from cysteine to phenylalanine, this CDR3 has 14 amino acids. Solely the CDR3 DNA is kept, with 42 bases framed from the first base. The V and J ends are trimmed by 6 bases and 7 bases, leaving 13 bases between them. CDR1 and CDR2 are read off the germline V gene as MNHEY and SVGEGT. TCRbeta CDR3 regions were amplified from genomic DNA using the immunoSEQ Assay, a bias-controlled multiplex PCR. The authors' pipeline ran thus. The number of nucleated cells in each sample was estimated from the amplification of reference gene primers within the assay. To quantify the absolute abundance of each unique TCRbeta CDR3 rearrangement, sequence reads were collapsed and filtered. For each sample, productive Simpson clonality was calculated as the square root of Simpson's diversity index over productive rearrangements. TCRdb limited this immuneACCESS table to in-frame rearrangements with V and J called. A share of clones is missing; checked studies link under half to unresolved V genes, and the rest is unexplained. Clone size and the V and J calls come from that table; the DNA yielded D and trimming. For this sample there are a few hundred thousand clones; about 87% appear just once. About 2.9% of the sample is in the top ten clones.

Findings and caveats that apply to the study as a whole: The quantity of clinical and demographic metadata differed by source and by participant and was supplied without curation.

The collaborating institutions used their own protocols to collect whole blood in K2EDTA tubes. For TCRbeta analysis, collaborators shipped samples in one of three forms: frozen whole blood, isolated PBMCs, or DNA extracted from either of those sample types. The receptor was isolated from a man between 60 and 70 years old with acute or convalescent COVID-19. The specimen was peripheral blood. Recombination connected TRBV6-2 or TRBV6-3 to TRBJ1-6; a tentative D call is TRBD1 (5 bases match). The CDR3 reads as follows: CASSFRAQNSPLHF. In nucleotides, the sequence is TGTGCCAGCAGCTTCAGGGCTCAAAATTCACCCCTCCACTTT.